This T cell receptor (beta chain) comes out of a study of T-cell memory formation after mild COVID-19. Turning to the study itself: TCR clustering was largely donor specific.

Trimming left V 1 base short and J 11 bases short, with 14 bases between. The CDR3 totals 14 residues. TCRdb re-called the 5' RACE reads with MiXCR, one entry per CDR3 protein. The table shows approximately 480,000 distinct CDR3 sequences, with around a sixth occurring only once. In regard to this clonotype: Its antigen is unidentified.

Findings of the study overall: Cross-reactive memory seemingly joined, as some responding clones were found in pre-infection memory.

This sequence was found in an adult woman who had mild COVID-19 (a few samples of this study predate the infection). Cell type and time point are not known. V and J are TRBV12-3 or TRBV12-4 and TRBJ1-4, with a possible D match to TRBD1 (5 bases). Sequenced sample: PBMCs or a T cell subset sorted from them (not recorded which). The CDR3 bases are TGTGCCAGCAGTTTAGACGGGACTCGGCTGAAACTGTTTTTT. Protein sequence: CASSLDGTRLKLFF.